The 23 T cell receptor beta chains reported below all come from one sample, sequenced in a study of OX40 agonist ivuxolimab in advanced cancers. The method was the immunoSEQ multiplex PCR assay. TCRdb holds this immuneACCESS table with in-frame rearrangements only. Some clones are missing; in checked studies, unresolved V genes explain under half, and the rest has no known cause. The sample has fewer than 140,000 clones on record, less than 95% of them singletons. About 0.5% of the sample is taken by the ten largest. This sample comprised CD4+ or CD8+ T cells sorted from blood, obtained in a trial of the OX40 agonist ivuxolimab. The receptors derive from an adult with an advanced solid tumor such as melanoma, head and neck, liver or kidney cancer.

The CDR3 loop is CSVTMGWGANQPQHF. The CDR3 nucleotides are TGCAGCGTGACGATGGGTTGGGGGGCCAATCAGCCCCAGCATTTT. The chain employs TRBV29-1 and TRBJ1-5; D may be TRBD1 (6 bases). V lost 6 bases and J lost 3, with 18 bases in between. The CDR3 sequence is 15 residues long. CDR1 SQVTM and CDR2 ANQGSEA come from the germline V gene.

The V call is TRBV5-1, the J call TRBJ2-2; unclear D gene. V gave up 1 base and J gave up 1 base, with 8 bases separating them. CDR3 size: 15 residues. Germline V gives CDR1 SGHRS, CDR2 YFSETQ. The CDR3 region has the DNA TGCGCCAGCAGCTTGAGGGCGGAGAACACCGGGGAGCTGTTTTTT. The encoded protein is CASSLRAENTGELFF.

The chain couples TRBV10-3 to TRBJ2-7, with a tentative D call TRBD2 (7 bases). Germline CDR1 ENHRY, CDR2 SYGVKD. V was shortened by 3 bases and J by 0 bases, with 18 bases between the two germline ends. The CDR3 covers 17 residues. This CDR3 reads CAISDGIRGGSSYEQYF. The DNA for the CDR3 is TGTGCCATCAGTGATGGGATTCGCGGGGGCAGCTCCTACGAGCAGTACTTC.

The V and J genes are TRBV2 and TRBJ2-1; tentatively, D is TRBD2 (6 bases). Germline-derived CDR1 and CDR2 are SNHLY and FYNNEI. CDR3 length: 13 residues. V gave up 6 bases and J gave up 5 bases, with 11 bases separating them. The CDR3 loop reads CASRLALDNEQFF. CDR3 bases: TGTGCCAGCAGACTAGCCCTGGACAATGAGCAGTTCTTC.

In nucleotides, the CDR3 is TGTGCCAGCAGCTCGTGGACAGGGGGTTCCTACGAGCAGTACTTC. Translating gives CASSSWTGGSYEQYF. This chain uses TRBV7-9 with TRBJ2-7, with TRBD1 matching over 10 bases. V gave up 4 bases and J gave up 1 base; unmatched junction bases: 4. The CDR3 is made up of 15 amino acids. CDR1 and CDR2 from the germline V gene are SEHNR and FQNEAQ (reference sequence).

This chain joins TRBV30 and TRBJ2-5; tentatively, D is TRBD1 or TRBD2 (6 bases each). V lost 7 bases and J lost 5, with 14 bases in between. CDR1 and CDR2 from the germline V gene are GTSNPN and SVGIG (reference sequence). The CDR3 has 12 residues. The CDR3 nucleotides are TGTGCCTCGAAGGGGGGCGGTGAGACCCAGTACTTC. This sequence encodes CASKGGGETQYF.

The V gene is TRBV18, the J gene TRBJ1-1; D unresolved. The V end lost 3 bases, the J end lost 1 base, and 9 bases lay between the germline ends. This CDR3 has 14 residues. The germline V gene encodes CDR1 KGHSH and CDR2 LQKENI. In nucleotides, the CDR3 is TGTGCCAGCTCACCTCGGTCAGAGAACACTGAAGCTTTCTTT. The encoded protein is CASSPRSENTEAFF. The full variable domain, completed using reference TRBV18 and TRBJ1-1, is NAGVMQNPRHLVRRRGQEARLRCSPMKGHSHVYWYRQLPEEGLKFMVYLQKENIIDESGMPKERFSAEFPKEGPSILRIQQVVRGDSAAYFCASSPRSENTEAFFGQGTRLTVV.

The V gene is TRBV13, the J gene TRBJ1-4, with 9 nucleotides matching TRBD1. The V segment lost 5 bases and the J segment 8 bases; nucleotides outside the gene matches: 12. The germline V gene has CDR1 PRHDT and CDR2 FYEKMQ (reference sequence). The CDR3 is 16 amino acids. CDR3 in DNA: TGTGCCAGCAGCCCGACCCCGGGACAGGGTATCGAAAAACTGTTTTTT. It translates to CASSPTPGQGIEKLFF.

This clone was counted once. CDR3 sequence reads: CAWNRDRASYEQYF. CDR3 nucleotides: TGTGCCTGGAACCGGGACAGGGCCTCCTACGAGCAGTACTTC. This chain connects TRBV30 to TRBJ2-7; 9 bases map to TRBD1. The trim removed 4 bases at V and 0 bases at J, leaving 4 bases unmatched. The CDR3 covers 14 residues. Germline CDR1 reads GTSNPN; CDR2 reads SVGIG (reference sequence).

This chain uses TRBV28 with TRBJ2-1, with TRBD2 identical over 9 bases. This CDR3 is 16 amino acids long. J was trimmed by 3 bases and V by 3 bases; bases with no gene match: 6. Germline V lookup: CDR1 MDHEN, CDR2 SYDVKM. CDR3 DNA: TGTGCCAGCAGTTTCGGGAGCGGGGGGCACTACAATGAGCAGTTCTTC. Residues: CASSFGSGGHYNEQFF.

This chain connects TRBV11-2 to TRBJ2-1; D not certain. Trimming removed 1 base at V and 13 bases at J, with 17 bases between. Germline V CDR1 and CDR2: SGHAT, FQNNGV. This CDR3 is 14 amino acids long. The CDR3 sequence: CASSLAPELGRQFF. The CDR3 coding sequence is TGTGCCAGCAGCTTAGCCCCTGAGCTAGGTAGACAGTTCTTC. Based on the CDR3 plus reference TRBV11-2 and TRBJ2-1, the full variable domain is EAGVAQSPRYKIIEKRQSVAFWCNPISGHATLYWYQQILGQGPKLLIQFQNNGVVDDSQLPKDRFSAERLKGVDSTLKIQPAKLEDSAVYLCASSLAPELGRQFFGPGTRLTVL.

The table lists this clone with a few counts. The CDR3 sequence: CASSVGFGGSYEQYF. The DNA for the CDR3 is TGTGCCAGCAGCGTAGGGTTCGGAGGGTCCTACGAGCAGTACTTC. This chain links TRBV9 with TRBJ2-7, with TRBD2 as a possible D gene (6 bases). This CDR3 contains 15 residues. V was shortened by 0 bases and J by 1 base, with 11 bases between the two germline ends. Germline V gene data show CDR1 as SGDLS and CDR2 as YYNGEE.

The V gene is TRBV18, the J gene TRBJ2-1; D ambiguous. V was clipped by 3 bases and J by 5 bases, with 11 bases between them. The CDR3 loop spans 14 amino acids. Germline CDR1 is KGHSH and CDR2 is LQKENI. The CDR3 reads CASSPNSRDNEQFF. Written as DNA, the CDR3 is TGTGCCAGCTCACCCAATTCACGAGACAATGAGCAGTTCTTC.

The sample holds one count of this clone. The chain recombines TRBV21-1 with TRBJ2-2. TRBV21-1 is recorded as a pseudogene. This CDR3 comprises 17 residues. The CDR3 DNA sequence: TGTGCCAGCAGCGGACCAAGGAGCCAACAAGTGCCCGGGGAGCTGTTTTTT. Its protein product is CASSGPRSQQVPGELFF.

The genes are TRBV7-2 and TRBJ1-1, with D unclear. CDR1 is SGHTA and CDR2 is FQGNSA in the germline V gene. The V gene lost 1 base and the J gene lost 5 bases, with 11 bases spanning the gap. The CDR3 is 14 amino acids. CDR3 nucleotide sequence: TGTGCCAGCAGCTTAGGGCCGACGCGGACTGAAGCTTTCTTT. It codes for CASSLGPTRTEAFF.

V gene TRBV7-9 combines with J gene TRBJ2-2; D remains ambiguous. From germline, CDR1 is SEHNR and CDR2 FQNEAQ (reference sequence). V lost 3 bases and J 3 bases, leaving 11 bases between the germline ends. This CDR3 spans 15 amino acids. The CDR3 region is CASSLGLMDTGELFF. The CDR3 DNA is TGTGCCAGCAGCTTGGGCTTAATGGACACCGGGGAGCTGTTTTTT.

This clone was counted a few times. The rearrangement uses TRBV4-3 and TRBJ2-5; D might be TRBD2 (6 bases). Germline CDR1 is LGHNA and CDR2 is YSLEER. Trimming cost V 0 bases and J 5 bases, with 13 bases left between them. The CDR3 is made up of 15 amino acids. CDR3 amino acids: CASSQDSLTSETQYF. The CDR3 DNA follows: TGCGCCAGCAGCCAAGATTCGCTGACTAGTGAGACCCAGTACTTC.

The rearrangement joins TRBV5-5 to TRBJ1-4, with D perhaps TRBD1 (6 bases). CDR3 length: 16 residues. Germline values: CDR1 SGHKS, CDR2 YYEKEE (reference sequence). V lost 4 bases and J lost 5, with 18 bases in between. CDR3 in DNA: TGTGCCAGCAGCCCTGGGGGCGCCCGGTTGAATGAAAAACTGTTTTTT. Its protein product is CASSPGGARLNEKLFF. The variable domain in full, with the rest retrieved from reference TRBV5-5 and TRBJ1-4, is DAGVTQSPTHLIKTRGQQVTLRCSPISGHKSVSWYQQVLGQGPQFIFQYYEKEERGRGNFPDRFSARQFPNYSSELNVNALLLGDSALYLCASSPGGARLNEKLFFGSGTQLSVL.

CDR3 protein: CASSLAGADTGELFF. Written as DNA, the CDR3 is TGCGCCAGCAGCCTAGCGGGGGCCGACACCGGGGAGCTGTTTTTT. The V call is TRBV4-3, the J call TRBJ2-2; 9 bases map to TRBD2. Germline CDR1 is LGHNA and CDR2 is YSLEER. The CDR3 consists of 15 residues. Unmatched junction bases numbered 3, after V lost 4 bases and J lost 3 bases.

The chain has TRBV28 and TRBJ1-2; no clear D gene. Germline lookup yields CDR1 MDHEN and CDR2 SYDVKM. The CDR3 covers 11 residues. V lost 5 bases and J lost 7, with 8 bases in between. In DNA, the CDR3 is TGTGCCAGCAGTCGGATCCTTGGCTACACCTTC. Protein product: CASSRILGYTF.

The rearrangement joins TRBV19 to TRBJ1-2, with a tentative D call TRBD1 (5 bases). Looked up from germline, CDR1 is LNHDA and CDR2 is SQIVND (reference sequence). This CDR3 is built from 12 residues. V was shortened by 7 bases and J by 6 bases, with 12 bases between the two germline ends. CDR3 in amino acids: CASTGGVDGYTF. The CDR3 bases are TGTGCCAGTACGGGAGGGGTGGATGGCTACACCTTC.

The chain is built from TRBV5-8 and TRBJ2-5; TRBD2 matches 7 bases. The CDR3 spans 14 residues. The V segment lost 2 bases and the J segment 5 bases; nucleotides outside the gene matches: 6. CDR1 is SGHTS, CDR2 YDEGEE, per germline. Here the CDR3 reads CASSFGPGRETQYF. In DNA form, the CDR3 reads TGTGCCAGCAGCTTCGGTCCCGGGAGGGAGACCCAGTACTTC.

This clone was counted a few times. V is TRBV5-8 and J is TRBJ1-6, with D possibly being TRBD1 (6 bases). Trimming cost V 0 bases and J 5 bases, with 9 bases left between them. The CDR3 loop spans 15 amino acids. Germline V gene lookup returns CDR1 SGHTS and CDR2 YDEGEE. CDR3 protein: CASSLETGNNSPLHF. The CDR3 nucleotides are TGTGCCAGCAGCTTGGAGACAGGAAATAATTCACCCCTCCACTTT.